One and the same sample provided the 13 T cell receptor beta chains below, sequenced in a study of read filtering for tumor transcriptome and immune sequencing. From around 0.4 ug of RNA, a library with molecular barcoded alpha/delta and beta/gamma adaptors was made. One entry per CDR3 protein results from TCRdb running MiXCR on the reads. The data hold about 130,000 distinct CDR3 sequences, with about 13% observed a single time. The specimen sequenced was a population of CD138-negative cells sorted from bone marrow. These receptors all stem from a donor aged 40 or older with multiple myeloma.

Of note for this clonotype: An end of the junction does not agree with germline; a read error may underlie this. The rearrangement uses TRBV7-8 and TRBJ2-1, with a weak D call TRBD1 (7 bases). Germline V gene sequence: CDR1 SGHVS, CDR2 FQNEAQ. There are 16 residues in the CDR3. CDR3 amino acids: CASSLWALGQGGEQSF. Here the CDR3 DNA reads TGTGCCAGCAGTCTTTGGGCCTTAGGGCAGGGGGGTGAGCAGTCCTTC.

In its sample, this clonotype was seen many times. This CDR3 reads CASSRMGLYNEQFF. CDR3 nucleotides: TGTGCCAGCAGCCGAATGGGACTATACAATGAGCAGTTCTTC. This chain joins TRBV7-2 and TRBJ2-1; TRBD2 matches 7 bases. Unmatched junction bases numbered 5, after V lost 5 bases and J lost 4 bases. This CDR3 spans 14 amino acids. Germline V lookup: CDR1 SGHTA, CDR2 FQGNSA. Variable domain in full (rest from reference TRBV7-2 and TRBJ2-1): GAGVSQSPSNKVTEKGKDVELRCDPISGHTALYWYRQSLGQGLEFLIYFQGNSAPDKSGLPSDRFSAERTGGSVSTLTIQRTQQEDSAVYLCASSRMGLYNEQFFGPGTRLTVL.

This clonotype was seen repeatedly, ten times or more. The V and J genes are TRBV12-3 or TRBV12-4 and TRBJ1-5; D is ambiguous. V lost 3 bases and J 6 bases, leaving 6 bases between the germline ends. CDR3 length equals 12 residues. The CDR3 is CASSFAPQPQHF. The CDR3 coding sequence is TGTGCCAGCAGTTTTGCCCCTCAGCCCCAGCATTTT.

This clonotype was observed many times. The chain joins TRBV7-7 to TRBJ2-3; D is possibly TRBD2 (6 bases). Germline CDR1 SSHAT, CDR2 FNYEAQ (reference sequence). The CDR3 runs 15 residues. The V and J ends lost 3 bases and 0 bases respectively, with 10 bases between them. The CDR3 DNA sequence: TGTGCCAGCAGCTTGGGACTTACAAGCACAGATACGCAGTATTTT. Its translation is CASSLGLTSTDTQYF.

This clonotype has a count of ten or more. The DNA of the CDR3 is TGTGCCAGCAGCCGAGATACCGGGACAAGACAAGAGACCCAGTACTTC. Its translation: CASSRDTGTRQETQYF. The genes are TRBV3-1 and TRBJ2-5; a possible D gene is TRBD1 (6 bases). Trimming took 4 bases from V and 2 from J, leaving 17 bases between them. Germline V lookup: CDR1 LGHDT, CDR2 YNNKEL (reference sequence). CDR3 length equals 16 residues.

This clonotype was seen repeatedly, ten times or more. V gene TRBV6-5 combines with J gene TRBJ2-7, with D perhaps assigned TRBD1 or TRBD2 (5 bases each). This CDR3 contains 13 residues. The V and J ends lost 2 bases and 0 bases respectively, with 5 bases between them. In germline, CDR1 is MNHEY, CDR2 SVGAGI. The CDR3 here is CASSYGTSYEQYF. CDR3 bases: TGTGCCAGCAGTTACGGGACCTCCTACGAGCAGTACTTC.

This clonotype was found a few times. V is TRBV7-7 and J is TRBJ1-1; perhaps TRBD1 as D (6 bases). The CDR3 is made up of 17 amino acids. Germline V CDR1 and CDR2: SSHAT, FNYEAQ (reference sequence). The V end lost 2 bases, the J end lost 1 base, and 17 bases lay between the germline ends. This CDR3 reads CASSLRDTVYENTEAFF. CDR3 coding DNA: TGTGCCAGCAGCTTAAGGGACACCGTCTATGAGAACACTGAAGCTTTCTTT.

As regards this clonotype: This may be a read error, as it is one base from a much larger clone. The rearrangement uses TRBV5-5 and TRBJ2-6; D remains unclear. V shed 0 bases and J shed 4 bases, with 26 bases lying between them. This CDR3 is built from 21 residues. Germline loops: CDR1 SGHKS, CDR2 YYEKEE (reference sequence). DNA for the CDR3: TGTGCCAGCAGCTTGGGCACCTACCCACCGACGACTCTCTGGGGGGCCAACGTCCTGACTTTC. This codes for CASSLGTYPPTTLWGANVLTF.

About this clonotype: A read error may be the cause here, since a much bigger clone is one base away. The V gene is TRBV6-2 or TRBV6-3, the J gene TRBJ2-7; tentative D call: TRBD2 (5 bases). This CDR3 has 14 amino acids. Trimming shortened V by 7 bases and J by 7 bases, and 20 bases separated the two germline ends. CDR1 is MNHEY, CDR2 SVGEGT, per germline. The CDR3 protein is CASNRGIQTGEQYF. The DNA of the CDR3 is TGTGCCAGCAACCGAGGGATACAGACTGGTGAGCAGTACTTC.

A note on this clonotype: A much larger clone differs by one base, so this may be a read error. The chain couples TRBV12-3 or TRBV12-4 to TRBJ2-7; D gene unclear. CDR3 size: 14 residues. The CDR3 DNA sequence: TGTGCCAGCAGTGTAAGAATAAGCTCCCACGAGCAGTACTTC. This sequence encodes CASSVRISSHEQYF.

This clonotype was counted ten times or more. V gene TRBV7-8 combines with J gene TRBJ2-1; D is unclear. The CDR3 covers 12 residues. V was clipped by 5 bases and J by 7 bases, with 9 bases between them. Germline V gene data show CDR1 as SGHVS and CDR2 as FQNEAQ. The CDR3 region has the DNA TGTGCCAGCAGCAAATTTCGGAATGAGCAGTTCTTC. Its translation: CASSKFRNEQFF.

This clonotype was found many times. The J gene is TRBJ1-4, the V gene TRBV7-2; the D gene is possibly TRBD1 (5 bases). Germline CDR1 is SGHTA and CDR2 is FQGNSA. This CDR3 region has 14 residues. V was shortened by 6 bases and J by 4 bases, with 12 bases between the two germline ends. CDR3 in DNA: TGTGCCAGCAGTACCGGGACTAATAATGAAAAACTGTTTTTT. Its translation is CASSTGTNNEKLFF.

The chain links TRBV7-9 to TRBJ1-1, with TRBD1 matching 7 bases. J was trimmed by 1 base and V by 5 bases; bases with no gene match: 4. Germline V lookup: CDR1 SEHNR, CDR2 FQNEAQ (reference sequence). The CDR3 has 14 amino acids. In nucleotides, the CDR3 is TGTGCCAGCAGCCTCGGACAGGCGAACACTGAAGCTTTCTTT. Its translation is CASSLGQANTEAFF.